The source of this T cell receptor beta chain is a study of CD8 T cell repertoires and HIV-1 epitope variants. Looking at the study overall: Enriched T cells were co-cultured with equal autologous T cell-negative cells. General study results and limits: Six of nine antigen-specific clonotypes appeared cross-reactive to autologous or escape variants.

A word on this clone: Its antigen is unknown.

Trimming took off 2 bases at V and 7 bases at J, with 21 bases between the two ends. This CDR3 region has 17 residues. Per germline, CDR1 MNHEY and CDR2 SMNVEV (reference sequence). Clones were read by immunoSEQ multiplex PCR, and TCRdb kept only the in-frame ones, dropping some. The repertoire holds under 7,000 clones, with 65% to 75% as singletons. Material for sequencing was cultured CD8+ T cells derived from PBMCs. This TCR was sampled from a male donor with HIV. The V and J genes are TRBV27 and TRBJ2-4; D possibly corresponds to TRBD2 (6 bases). The CDR3 DNA reads TGTGCCAGCAGTTTACTCACCACCGGACGGGACTCGAACATTCAGTACTTC. Amino acids: CASSLLTTGRDSNIQYF.